A selection of T cell receptor beta chains follows, all from one sample in a study of control samples from healthy donors and cancer patients. Generated by immunoSEQ multiplex PCR, the TCRdb table keeps only in-frame clones and is missing some. The top ten hold around 3.6% of the sample, which has about 120,000 clones, about 95% seen once. What was sequenced was blood. Every receptor here comes from a man aged 30 to 39 in good health. CDR3s include the opening cysteine and the closing phenylalanine or tryptophan. D genes are given only for firm matches. Clone size, where shown, is once, few, many, or a class for clones that have expanded.

TRBV27	NA	NA	TRBJ2-3	CASSLFYRGASTDTQYF	TGTGCCAGCAGTTTATTTTACCGGGGGGCTAGCACAGATACGCAGTATTTT
TRBV12-5	NA	NA	TRBJ1-5	CASGDTGNSNQPQHF	TGTGCTAGTGGAGACACAGGGAACAGCAATCAGCCCCAGCATTTT
TRBV27	NA	NA	TRBJ1-5	CASSLSFGGSNQPQHF	TGTGCCAGCAGTTTATCTTTCGGGGGGAGCAATCAGCCCCAGCATTTT
TRBV20-1	NA	NA	TRBJ1-2	CSAKEGDGYTF	TGCAGTGCGAAGGAGGGGGACGGCTACACCTTC
TRBV6-2/TRBV6-3	NA	TRBD2	TRBJ2-1	CATSGGGGLSYNEQFF	TGTGCCACCAGTGGGGGCGGGGGGCTTTCCTACAATGAGCAGTTCTTC
TRBV10-1	NA	NA	TRBJ1-6	CASWDGSPLHF	TGCGCCAGTTGGGACGGCTCACCCCTCCACTTT
TRBV7-9	NA	TRBD1	TRBJ1-1	CASSLLVLRDRQNTEAFF	TGTGCCAGCAGCTTATTGGTCCTCCGGGACAGGCAGAACACTGAAGCTTTCTTT
TRBV4-1	once	NA	TRBJ1-3	CASSQEPLSGNTIYF	TGCGCCAGCAGCCAAGAACCCCTCTCTGGAAACACCATATATTTT
TRBV7-8	NA	NA	TRBJ1-5	CASTRGNSNQPQHF	TGTGCCAGCACCAGGGGAAATAGCAATCAGCCCCAGCATTTT
TRBV12-3/TRBV12-4	once	TRBD1	TRBJ1-1	CASSYTGGLEAFF	TGTGCCAGCAGCTATACAGGGGGCCTTGAAGCTTTCTTT
TRBV6-2/TRBV6-3	NA	TRBD1	TRBJ1-5	CASSWSTGEGNQPQHF	TGTGCCAGCAGTTGGTCGACAGGGGAGGGCAATCAGCCCCAGCATTTT
TRBV7-9	NA	NA	TRBJ1-4	CASSSRTGLNEKLFF	TGTGCCAGCAGCTCTAGAACGGGGCTTAATGAAAAACTGTTTTTT
TRBV2	NA	NA	TRBJ1-2	CASIPGRGLNYGYTF	TGTGCCAGCATCCCGGGCCGCGGACTTAACTATGGCTACACCTTC
TRBV5-6	NA	TRBD2	TRBJ2-2	CASSLRGGARTGELFF	TGTGCCAGCAGCTTGCGCGGGGGGGCGCGCACCGGGGAGCTGTTTTTT
TRBV5-4	NA	NA	TRBJ1-1	CASSFYRNTEAFF	TGTGCCAGCAGCTTTTACAGGAACACTGAAGCTTTCTTT
TRBV2	NA	TRBD1	TRBJ1-5	CASSGARQGGLAGQPQHF	TGTGCCAGCAGTGGGGCGAGGCAGGGGGGTTTGGCGGGTCAGCCCCAGCATTTT
TRBV2	NA	TRBD2	TRBJ2-5	CASEAGGHETQYF	TGTGCCAGCGAAGCGGGGGGGCACGAGACCCAGTACTTC
TRBV9	NA	NA	TRBJ2-3	CASSSTRRTDTQYF	TGTGCCAGCAGCTCGACTCGCCGCACAGATACGCAGTATTTT
TRBV11-3	NA	NA	TRBJ2-1	CASSVEGLVNEQFF	TGTGCCAGCAGCGTTGAGGGACTTGTGAATGAGCAGTTCTTC
TRBV7-2	NA	TRBD1	TRBJ1-2	CASSIDRAEGYTF	TGTGCCAGCAGCATTGACAGGGCGGAGGGCTACACCTTC
TRBV10-3	NA	NA	TRBJ2-7	CAISESPGSYEQYF	TGTGCCATCAGTGAGTCGCCCGGGTCCTACGAGCAGTACTTC
TRBV5-1	NA	NA	TRBJ2-7	CASSLPGTYEQYF	TGCGCCAGCAGCTTGCCGGGAACCTACGAGCAGTACTTC
TRBV9	NA	NA	TRBJ1-4	CASSPGPATNEKLFF	TGTGCCAGCAGCCCAGGGCCAGCAACTAATGAAAAACTGTTTTTT
TRBV19	NA	NA	TRBJ1-1	CATRETMNTEAFF	TGTGCCACCCGGGAAACCATGAACACTGAAGCTTTCTTT
TRBV10-2	NA	NA	TRBJ1-2	CASSEPGAGYGYTF	TGCGCCAGCAGTGAGCCAGGGGCCGGGTATGGCTACACCTTC
TRBV20-1	NA	NA	TRBJ1-1	CSAEGLGEAFF	TGCAGTGCTGAGGGACTGGGTGAAGCTTTCTTT
TRBV19	NA	NA	TRBJ2-5	CASSIGDSQETQYF	TGTGCCAGTAGTATTGGCGACAGCCAAGAGACCCAGTACTTC
TRBV11-2	NA	NA	TRBJ1-1	CASSSHGGGEAFF	TGTGCCAGCAGCTCCCACGGGGGCGGGGAAGCTTTCTTT
TRBV5-1	few	NA	TRBJ2-5	CASSLDGSGRLETQYF	TGCGCCAGCAGCTTGGATGGCAGCGGGCGATTGGAGACCCAGTACTTC
TRBV9	NA	NA	TRBJ2-3	CASSGTGGRTDTQYF	TGTGCCAGCAGCGGGACTGGGGGGCGCACAGATACGCAGTATTTT
TRBV29-1	once	NA	TRBJ2-7	CSVDDSYEQYF	TGCAGCGTAGACGACAGCTACGAGCAGTACTTC
TRBV5-5	NA	NA	TRBJ2-7	CASSWGRGSYEQYF	TGTGCCAGCAGCTGGGGACGGGGATCCTACGAGCAGTACTTC
TRBV24-1	NA	NA	TRBJ1-5	CATSALSGQSNQPQHF	TGTGCCACCAGTGCCCTATCAGGGCAAAGCAATCAGCCCCAGCATTTT
TRBV10-1	NA	NA	TRBJ2-1	CASSKSGAPYFFNEQFF	TGCGCCAGCAGTAAGTCGGGAGCACCGTATTTCTTTAATGAGCAGTTCTTC
TRBV6-4	once	TRBD2	TRBJ2-1	CASSDERGEYNEQFF	TGTGCCAGCAGTGACGAGCGGGGGGAGTACAATGAGCAGTTCTTC
TRBV9	NA	TRBD1	TRBJ2-1	CASSVALGGPISEQFF	TGTGCCAGCAGCGTAGCTTTAGGGGGCCCCATCTCTGAGCAGTTCTTC
TRBV6-1	NA	TRBD1	TRBJ1-6	CASSEDRGENSPLHF	TGTGCCAGCAGTGAGGACAGGGGTGAAAATTCACCCCTCCACTTT
TRBV3-1/TRBV3-2	NA	NA	TRBJ1-1	CASTQKRSGKVNTEAFF	TGTGCCAGCACACAGAAGCGGTCGGGGAAGGTGAACACTGAAGCTTTCTTT
TRBV6-5	NA	TRBD1	TRBJ1-5	CASRPGQGSRQPQHF	TGTGCCAGCAGGCCGGGACAGGGGTCGCGTCAGCCCCAGCATTTT
TRBV4-3	NA	NA	TRBJ1-4	CASSQGRDGAEKLFF	TGCGCCAGCAGCCAAGGGCGGGATGGGGCTGAAAAACTGTTTTTT
TRBV19	NA	TRBD1	TRBJ1-2	CASSTQGARYGYTF	TGTGCCAGTAGTACCCAGGGGGCGCGGTATGGCTACACCTTC
TRBV30	NA	NA	TRBJ2-1	CAWSRDIYNEQFF	TGTGCCTGGAGCCGGGACATCTACAATGAGCAGTTCTTC
TRBV2	NA	NA	TRBJ2-6	CASSGGGAGANVLTF	TGTGCCAGCAGTGGAGGGGGGGCCGGGGCCAACGTCCTGACTTTC
TRBV28	NA	NA	TRBJ1-2	CASSFGTRFGRGRLVEGYTF	TGTGCCAGCAGTTTTGGGACCCGGTTTGGCAGGGGCCGCCTAGTCGAGGGCTACACCTTC
TRBV24-1	NA	NA	TRBJ2-5	CATRRQGEETQYF	TGTGCCACCAGGCGGCAGGGCGAAGAGACCCAGTACTTC
TRBV5-6	NA	TRBD2	TRBJ2-7	CASSSDRLAVVGEQYF	TGTGCCAGCAGCTCGGACCGACTAGCGGTGGTGGGTGAGCAGTACTTC
TRBV4-3	NA	NA	TRBJ1-6	CASSQETVYNSPLHF	TGCGCCAGCAGCCAAGAAACAGTCTATAATTCACCCCTCCACTTT
TRBV27	NA	TRBD1	TRBJ2-4	CASSSPIRDRGRKNIQYF	TGTGCCAGCAGTTCCCCAATCCGGGACAGGGGACGCAAAAACATTCAGTACTTC
TRBV5-4	NA	NA	TRBJ1-6	CASSSRPGAPLHF	TGTGCCAGCAGCTCCCGGCCCGGGGCACCCCTCCACTTT
TRBV19	NA	TRBD1	TRBJ2-7	CASSSFGTGGSDEQYF	TGTGCCAGTAGTTCGTTCGGGACAGGGGGGTCCGACGAGCAGTACTTC
TRBV6-5	NA	NA	TRBJ1-1	CASSYSRRSEAFF	TGTGCCAGCAGTTACTCTCGTCGCAGTGAAGCTTTCTTT
TRBV19	NA	NA	TRBJ1-4	CASSIKQGWFNEKLFF	TGTGCCAGTAGTATAAAGCAGGGATGGTTCAACGAAAAACTGTTTTTT
TRBV16	NA	NA	TRBJ1-5	CASSRGGQGGQPQHF	TGTGCCAGCAGCCGGGGGGGGCAGGGCGGTCAGCCCCAGCATTTT
TRBV4-3	NA	TRBD1	TRBJ1-2	CASSHDPGQLYGYTF	TGCGCCAGCAGCCACGACCCGGGACAGCTCTATGGCTACACCTTC
TRBV6-6	NA	TRBD1	TRBJ1-1	CASGIQGASTEAFF	TGTGCCAGCGGAATACAGGGGGCTAGTACTGAAGCTTTCTTT
TRBV7-2	NA	NA	TRBJ1-2	CASSATGANYGYTF	TGTGCCAGCAGCGCGACTGGCGCGAACTATGGCTACACCTTC